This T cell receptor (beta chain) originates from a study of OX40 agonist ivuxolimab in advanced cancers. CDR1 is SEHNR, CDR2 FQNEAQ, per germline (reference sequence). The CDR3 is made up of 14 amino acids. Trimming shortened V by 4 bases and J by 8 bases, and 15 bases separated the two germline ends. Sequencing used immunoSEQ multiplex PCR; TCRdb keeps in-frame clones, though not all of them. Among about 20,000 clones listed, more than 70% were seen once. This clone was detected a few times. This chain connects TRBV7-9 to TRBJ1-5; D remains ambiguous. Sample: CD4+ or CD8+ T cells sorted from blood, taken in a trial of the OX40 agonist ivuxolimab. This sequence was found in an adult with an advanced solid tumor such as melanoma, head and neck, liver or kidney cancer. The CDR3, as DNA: TGTGCCAGCAGCTCCGGGTCTGGAAGAGAGCCCCAGCATTTT. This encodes CASSSGSGREPQHF.